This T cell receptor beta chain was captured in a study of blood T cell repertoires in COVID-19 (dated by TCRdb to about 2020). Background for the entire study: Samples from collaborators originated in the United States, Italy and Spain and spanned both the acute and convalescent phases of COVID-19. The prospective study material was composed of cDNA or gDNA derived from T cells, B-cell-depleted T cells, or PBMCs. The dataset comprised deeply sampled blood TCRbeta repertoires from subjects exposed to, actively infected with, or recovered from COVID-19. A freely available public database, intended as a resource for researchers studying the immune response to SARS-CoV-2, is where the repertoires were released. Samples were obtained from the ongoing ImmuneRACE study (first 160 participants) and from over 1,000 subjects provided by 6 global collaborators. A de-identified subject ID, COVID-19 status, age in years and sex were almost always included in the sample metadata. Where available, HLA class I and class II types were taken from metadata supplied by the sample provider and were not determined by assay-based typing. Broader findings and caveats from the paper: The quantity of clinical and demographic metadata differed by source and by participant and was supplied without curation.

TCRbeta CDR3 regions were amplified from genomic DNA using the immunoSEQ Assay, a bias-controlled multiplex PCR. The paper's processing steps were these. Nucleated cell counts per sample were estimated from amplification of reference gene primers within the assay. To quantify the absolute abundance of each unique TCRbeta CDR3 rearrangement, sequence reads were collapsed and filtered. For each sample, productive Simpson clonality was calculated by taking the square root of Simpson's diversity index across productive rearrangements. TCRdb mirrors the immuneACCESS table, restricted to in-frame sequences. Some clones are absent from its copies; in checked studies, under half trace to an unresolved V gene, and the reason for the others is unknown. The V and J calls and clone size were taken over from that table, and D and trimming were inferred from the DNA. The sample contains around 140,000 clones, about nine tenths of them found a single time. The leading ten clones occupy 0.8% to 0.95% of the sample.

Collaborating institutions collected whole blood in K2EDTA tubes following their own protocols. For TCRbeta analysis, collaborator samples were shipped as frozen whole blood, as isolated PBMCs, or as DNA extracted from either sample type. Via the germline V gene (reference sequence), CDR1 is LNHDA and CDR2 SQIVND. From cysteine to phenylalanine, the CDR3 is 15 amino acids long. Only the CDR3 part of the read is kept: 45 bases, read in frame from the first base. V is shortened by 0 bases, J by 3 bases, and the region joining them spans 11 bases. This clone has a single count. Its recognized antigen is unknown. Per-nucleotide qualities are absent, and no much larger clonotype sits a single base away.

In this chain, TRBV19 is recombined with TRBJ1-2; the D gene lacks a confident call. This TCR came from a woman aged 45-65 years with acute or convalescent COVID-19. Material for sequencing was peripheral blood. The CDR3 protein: CASSIDVDRDYGYTF. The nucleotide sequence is TGTGCCAGTAGTATAGACGTAGACCGGGACTATGGCTACACCTTC.